The 8 T cell receptor beta chains given below trace back to one sample, sequenced in a study of OX40 agonist ivuxolimab in advanced cancers. Data came from immunoSEQ multiplex PCR; TCRdb stores just in-frame clones and leaves some out. The sample carries roughly 66,000 clones, 80% to 85% recorded once. Material: CD4+ or CD8+ T cells sorted from blood, obtained in a trial of the OX40 agonist ivuxolimab. The receptors were sampled from an adult with an advanced solid tumor such as melanoma, head and neck, liver or kidney cancer.

The chain combines TRBV7-2 with TRBJ2-1; 7 nucleotides align to TRBD2. This CDR3 spans 13 amino acids. The J segment lost 7 bases and the V segment lost 5 bases, leaving 5 bases of the junction unmatched. Germline assignment: CDR1 SGHTA and CDR2 FQGNSA. CDR3 coding DNA: TGTGCCAGCAGCCCACAGCGGGATAATGAGCAGTTCTTC. Its translation: CASSPQRDNEQFF.

This clone was observed a handful of times. The J gene is TRBJ1-1, the V gene TRBV5-1; D might be TRBD1 (5 bases). Trimming removed 4 bases at V and 8 bases at J, with 15 bases between. This CDR3 is built from 13 residues. Germline CDR1 reads SGHRS; CDR2 reads YFSETQ. The CDR3 bases are TGCGCCAGCAGCCGAGGACACTCTGACGAAGCTTTCTTT. It yields the protein CASSRGHSDEAFF.

The V call is TRBV7-2, the J call TRBJ2-3; 7 bases align to TRBD2. This CDR3 spans 15 amino acids. Germline V gene sequence: CDR1 SGHTA, CDR2 FQGNSA. Losses at the gene ends were 1 base for V and 5 bases for J; bases not matched to a gene: 6. This CDR3 reads CASSLGGSDLDTQYF. The CDR3 DNA reads TGTGCCAGCAGCTTAGGCGGGAGTGATTTAGATACGCAGTATTTT. Looking up the rest from reference TRBV7-2 and TRBJ2-3 gives the full variable domain: GAGVSQSPSNKVTEKGKDVELRCDPISGHTALYWYRQSLGQGLEFLIYFQGNSAPDKSGLPSDRFSAERTGGSVSTLTIQRTQQEDSAVYLCASSLGGSDLDTQYFGPGTRLTVL.

The chain employs TRBV5-1 and TRBJ2-2; D may be TRBD1 (5 bases). Germline loops: CDR1 SGHRS, CDR2 YFSETQ. V lost 1 base, J lost 5 bases, and 6 bases lay in between. This CDR3 contains 13 residues. The CDR3 DNA sequence: TGCGCCAGCAGCTTGCAGGGAACCGGGGAGCTGTTTTTT. This codes for CASSLQGTGELFF.

The J gene is TRBJ2-7, the V gene TRBV5-4, with 9 bases identical to TRBD1. This CDR3 is 16 amino acids long. V was pared by 5 bases and J by 2 bases, with 11 bases of the junction left unmatched. Germline V gene sequence: CDR1 SGHNT, CDR2 YYREEE (reference sequence). CDR3 residues: CASSHLGGQGTYEQYV. In DNA form, the CDR3 reads TGTGCCAGCAGTCACCTGGGGGGACAGGGTACCTACGAGCAGTACGTC.

This clone was seen only once. This chain connects TRBV5-4 to TRBJ1-1, with 12 bases aligning to TRBD1. V was clipped by 3 bases and J by 2 bases; unmatched bases: 8. CDR1 SGHNT and CDR2 YYREEE come from the germline V gene (reference sequence). This CDR3 region has 17 residues. CDR3 loop: CASSWGGTGGFNTEAFF. Written as DNA, the CDR3 is TGTGCCAGCAGCTGGGGAGGGACAGGGGGCTTCAACACTGAAGCTTTCTTT.

This CDR3 reads CASSSGQGISPLHF. The CDR3 DNA sequence: TGTGCCAGCAGTTCGGGACAGGGGATTTCACCCCTCCACTTT. This chain links TRBV6-1 with TRBJ1-6; the match to TRBD1 covers 10 bases. V lost 5 bases to trimming and J lost 9 bases; unmatched junction nucleotides: 4. The CDR3 extends over 14 amino acids. In germline, CDR1 is MNHNS, CDR2 SASEGT.

This clone was found many times. The chain uses TRBV5-4 and TRBJ1-1, with D possibly matching TRBD1 (6 bases). This CDR3 is built from 18 residues. Germline V gene sequence: CDR1 SGHNT, CDR2 YYREEE (reference sequence). V gave up 3 bases and J gave up 5 bases, with 26 bases separating them. The CDR3 DNA reads TGTGCCAGCAGCTCGCCCCTTTCCCAACAGGGAAGAAGTACTGAAGCTTTCTTT. Translating it yields CASSSPLSQQGRSTEAFF.